These 11 T cell receptor beta chains came from one sample sequenced in a study of T-cell reconstitution after alpha-beta-depleted transplantation in children. TCRbeta library construction was performed incorporating unique molecular identifiers. TCRdb analysed the PCR reads with MiXCR anew, one entry per CDR3 protein. The data hold about a million distinct CDR3 sequences, with around 30% observed a single time. The sample consisted of PBMCs, mostly from graft donor cells, taken 360 days after TCRalphabeta/CD19-depleted stem cell transplant. These receptor sequences come from a boy in the first two years of life who had a stem cell transplant for SCID, so the T cells may come from the graft donor.

The rearrangement uses TRBV7-8 and TRBJ2-7; D gene unclear. CDR1 SGHVS and CDR2 FQNEAQ come from the germline V gene. The ends were cut back, 5 bases at V and 0 bases at J, with 17 bases in the middle. The CDR3 spans 16 residues. DNA for the CDR3: TGTGCCAGCAGCCCAAACGAGGAAATAAGCTCCTACGAGCAGTACTTC. Its translation is CASSPNEEISSYEQYF.

The chain joins TRBV6-5 to TRBJ2-7; 8 bases match TRBD1. J was trimmed by 8 bases and V by 0 bases; bases with no gene match: 9. The CDR3 contains 15 residues. Germline V gene lookup returns CDR1 MNHEY and CDR2 SVGAGI. CDR3 in DNA: TGTGCCAGCAGTTACTCCAAGACAGGGGAGGTGAAGCAGTACTTC. As protein: CASSYSKTGEVKQYF.

The sample holds a few counts of this clonotype. The V call is TRBV7-6, the J call TRBJ1-5; D uncertain. The CDR3 is 14 residues long. Germline CDR1 and CDR2: SGHVS and FNYEAQ. V was shortened by 2 bases and J by 4 bases, with 9 bases between the two germline ends. The CDR3 nucleotides read TGTGCCAGCAGCTTATATCCGGGGAATCAGCCCCAGCATTTT. This gives the protein CASSLYPGNQPQHF.

The V and J genes are TRBV12-3 or TRBV12-4 and TRBJ2-3; TRBD2 matches 8 bases. The trim removed 10 bases at V and 5 bases at J, leaving 11 bases unmatched. This CDR3 has 14 amino acids. The CDR3 is CATSKPGGEDTQYF. The CDR3 region has the DNA TGTGCCACCTCAAAGCCCGGGGGGGAAGATACGCAGTATTTT.

This sequence joins TRBV6-1 and TRBJ2-2; 8 bases match TRBD1. Germline V gene lookup returns CDR1 MNHNS and CDR2 SASEGT. The CDR3 runs 14 residues. The V and J ends lost 8 bases and 5 bases, in that order; junction bases with no gene match: 7. This chain's CDR3 is CASADRASTGELFF. The CDR3 DNA is TGTGCCAGCGCGGACAGGGCATCAACCGGGGAGCTGTTTTTT.

This clonotype has more than one count but fewer than ten. CDR3 sequence reads: CASGGRWGSGDIQYF. CDR3 bases: TGTGCCAGCGGGGGACGTTGGGGGAGTGGGGACATTCAGTACTTC. The rearrangement links TRBV5-6 to TRBJ2-4; D is perhaps TRBD1 or TRBD2 (5 bases each). In germline, CDR1 is SGHDT, CDR2 YYEEEE. The CDR3 length is 15 residues. Trimming cost V 7 bases and J 8 bases, with 22 bases left between them.

This clonotype was found a few times. The rearrangement joins TRBV2 to TRBJ2-1, with TRBD1 matching 11 bases. Per germline, CDR1 SNHLY and CDR2 FYNNEI. The CDR3 consists of 15 residues. V trimming: 4 bases; J trimming: 4 bases; junction bases outside the gene matches: 3. The CDR3: CASSAGTGGYNEQFF. The CDR3 DNA follows: TGTGCCAGCAGTGCGGGGACAGGGGGATACAATGAGCAGTTCTTC. The whole variable domain, remainder taken from reference TRBV2 and TRBJ2-1, is EPEVTQTPSHQVTQMGQEVILRCVPISNHLYFYWYRQILGQKVEFLVSFYNNEISEKSEIFDDQFSVERPDGSNFTLKIRSTKLEDSAMYFCASSAGTGGYNEQFFGPGTRLTVL.

The chain is built from TRBV4-1 and TRBJ2-3; 10 bases agree with TRBD2. The J segment lost 4 bases and the V segment lost 1 base, leaving 14 bases of the junction unmatched. The V gene's germline CDR1 is MGHRA and CDR2 YSYEKL. The CDR3 is 19 residues long. The CDR3 reads CASSQALSGRGQFADTQYF. CDR3 in DNA: TGCGCCAGCAGCCAAGCCCTCAGCGGGAGGGGACAGTTCGCAGATACGCAGTATTTT.

This clonotype turned up a few times. The rearrangement joins TRBV3-1 to TRBJ2-1, with 11 bases matching TRBD2. This CDR3 region has 12 residues. CDR1 is LGHDT and CDR2 is YNNKEL in the germline V gene (reference sequence). Trimming at V came to 1 base and at J to 16 bases, leaving 3 bases not matched to a gene. The CDR3 nucleotides are TGTGCCAGCAGCCAAGGAGGGACTAGCGGTTTCTTC. It specifies CASSQGGTSGFF.

The chain recombines TRBV5-1 with TRBJ2-7; TRBD2 agrees at 8 bases. The CDR3 consists of 18 residues. The V gene end was trimmed by 4 bases and the J gene end by 0 bases; junction bases not matched to a gene: 15. Germline assignment: CDR1 SGHRS and CDR2 YFSETQ. The CDR3 DNA reads TGCGCCAGCAGCCCTCCGGGTGCTACGAGCGGGGGCTCCTACGAGCAGTACTTC. This sequence encodes CASSPPGATSGGSYEQYF.

This clonotype turned up a few times. The V call is TRBV15, the J call TRBJ1-2; D not resolved. Trimming removed 1 base from V and 7 bases from J, with 13 bases in between. In germline, CDR1 is LNHNV, CDR2 YYDKDF (reference sequence). This CDR3 has 14 amino acids. DNA of the CDR3: TGTGCCACCAGCAGAGGGGCGGAAATGGGTGGCTACACCTTC. This gives the protein CATSRGAEMGGYTF.